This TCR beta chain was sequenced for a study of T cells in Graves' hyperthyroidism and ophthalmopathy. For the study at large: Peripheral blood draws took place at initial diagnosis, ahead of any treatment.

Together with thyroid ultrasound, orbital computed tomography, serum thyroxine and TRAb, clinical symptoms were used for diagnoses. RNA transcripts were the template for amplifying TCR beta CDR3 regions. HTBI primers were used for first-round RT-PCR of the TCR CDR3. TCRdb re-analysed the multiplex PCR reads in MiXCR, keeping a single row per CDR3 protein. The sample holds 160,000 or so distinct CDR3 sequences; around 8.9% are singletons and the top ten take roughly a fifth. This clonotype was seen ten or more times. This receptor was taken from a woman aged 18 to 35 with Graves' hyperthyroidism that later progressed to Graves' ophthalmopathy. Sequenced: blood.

The CDR3 reads CASSLGGQTSGRRNEQFF. The CDR3 DNA reads TGTGCCAGCAGCTTAGGGGGACAGACTAGCGGGAGGAGGAATGAGCAGTTCTTC. V and J are TRBV7-9 and TRBJ2-1, with 13 bases fitting TRBD2. CDR1 is SEHNR and CDR2 is FQNEAQ in the germline V gene (reference sequence). The CDR3 loop spans 18 amino acids. After removal of 1 base from V and 7 bases from J, the junction contained 10 bases not matched to a gene.